This is a list of T cell receptor beta chains from one sample in a study of cytomegalovirus exposure and HLA in healthy donors. Data came from immunoSEQ multiplex PCR; TCRdb stores just in-frame clones and leaves some out. The sample holds some 170,000 clones, about 72% seen once. Input material: PBMCs. All receptors derive from a human donor in good health. CDR3s include the opening cysteine and the closing phenylalanine or tryptophan. A D gene is named only where the DNA matches it firmly. For some rows the clone size is stated as once, few or many, or as a class when expanded; others skip it.

clone_size j_call d_call v_call cdr3_aa cdr3_nt
few TRBJ1-2 TRBD1 TRBV6-1 CASSARTGGEGYTF TGTGCCAGCAGTGCCAGGACAGGGGGCGAAGGCTACACCTTC
- TRBJ2-7 - TRBV25-1 CASSPSRGVYEQYF TGTGCCAGCAGCCCCTCCCGCGGGGTCTACGAGCAGTACTTC
once TRBJ1-5 TRBD1 TRBV2 CASRDRVVQPQHF TGTGCCAGCAGAGACAGGGTCGTTCAGCCCCAGCATTTT
- TRBJ1-1 - TRBV4-1 CASSQDRFAVPEAFF TGCGCCAGCAGCCAAGACAGGTTTGCTGTCCCTGAAGCTTTCTTT
- TRBJ1-4 TRBD1 TRBV5-1 CASSFIGQGNEKLFF TGCGCCAGCAGCTTTATCGGACAGGGCAATGAAAAACTGTTTTTT
- TRBJ2-6 - TRBV5-1 CASGGGANVLTF TGCGCCAGCGGAGGAGGGGCCAACGTCCTGACTTTC
few TRBJ2-7 TRBD2 TRBV2 CASSEGSGLAYPEQYF TGTGCCAGCAGTGAAGGTTCGGGACTAGCGTATCCCGAGCAGTACTTC
- TRBJ2-6 - TRBV7-3 CASSQPRGSGANVLTF TGTGCCAGCAGCCAGCCCCGGGGGTCTGGGGCCAACGTCCTGACTTTC
- TRBJ1-5 - TRBV18 CASSPTWDKGEPQHF TGTGCCAGCTCACCAACGTGGGACAAGGGGGAGCCCCAGCATTTT
- TRBJ2-7 - TRBV11-1 CASSLTRQYEQYF TGTGCCAGCAGCTTAACCCGACAATACGAGCAGTACTTC
- TRBJ2-1 TRBD1 TRBV7-6 CASSSTRTGNNEQFF TGTGCCAGCAGCTCGACCCGGACAGGAAACAATGAGCAGTTCTTC
- TRBJ1-6 TRBD1 TRBV13 CASSLRQGNSPLHF TGTGCCAGCAGCTTACGACAGGGTAATTCACCCCTCCACTTT
- TRBJ2-2 TRBD2 TRBV19 CASTLGVAGVPGELFF TGTGCCAGTACCCTCGGGGTAGCGGGGGTTCCCGGGGAGCTGTTTTTT
few TRBJ1-1 TRBD1 TRBV29-1 CSARPGGMNTEAFF TGCAGCGCCCGACCAGGGGGCATGAACACTGAAGCTTTCTTT
once TRBJ2-7 - TRBV15 CATSRDPAGSVYEQYF TGTGCCACCAGCAGAGATCCCGCAGGGTCCGTGTACGAGCAGTACTTC
many TRBJ1-5 - TRBV15 CATSAGGASQPQHF TGTGCCACCAGCGCCGGAGGGGCCAGCCAGCCCCAGCATTTT
few TRBJ2-1 TRBD2 TRBV18 CASSLGLAGASDNEQFF TGTGCCAGCTCACTTGGACTAGCGGGGGCCTCTGACAATGAGCAGTTCTTC
- TRBJ2-7 TRBD1 TRBV29-1 CSAREQGASYEQYF TGCAGCGCGAGGGAACAGGGGGCCTCCTACGAGCAGTACTTC
few TRBJ1-1 - TRBV2 CASSSTSLNTEAFF TGTGCCAGCAGTTCCACTTCATTGAACACTGAAGCTTTCTTT
- TRBJ2-5 - TRBV7-6 CASSSRGGGQETQYF TGTGCCAGCAGCTCCAGGGGTGGGGGACAAGAGACCCAGTACTTC
- TRBJ2-2 - TRBV5-5 CASSLAAGTTGELFF TGTGCCAGCAGCTTGGCCGCGGGGACCACCGGGGAGCTGTTTTTT
- TRBJ1-3 - TRBV6-1 CASSTGSGNTIYF TGTGCCAGCAGTACAGGCTCTGGAAACACCATATATTTT
- TRBJ1-2 TRBD1 TRBV6-6 CASSYVEGADYGYTF TGTGCCAGCAGTTATGTGGAGGGGGCGGACTATGGCTACACCTTC
- TRBJ1-6 TRBD1 TRBV5-8 CASSGAGTGPFGRNSPLHF TGTGCCAGCAGCGGCGCCGGGACAGGGCCCTTCGGTAGGAATTCACCCCTCCACTTT
- TRBJ2-7 TRBD1 TRBV7-2 CASSLATGQYEQYF TGTGCCAGCAGCTTAGCGACGGGACAGTACGAGCAGTACTTC
- TRBJ2-3 - TRBV19 CASSIRGSTDTQYF TGTGCCAGTAGTATACGGGGTAGCACAGATACGCAGTATTTT
- TRBJ1-1 - TRBV30 CAWSNGREYTEAFF TGTGCCTGGAGTAATGGAAGGGAGTACACTGAAGCTTTCTTT
- TRBJ2-2 TRBD1 TRBV19 CASSPLGQGASWTGELFF TGTGCCAGTAGTCCCTTGGGACAGGGGGCTTCGTGGACCGGGGAGCTGTTTTTT
once TRBJ2-5 - TRBV2 CASSAPGTQYF TGTGCCAGCAGTGCCCCGGGAACCCAGTACTTC
few TRBJ2-1 TRBD2 TRBV7-2 CASSLVAGSANEQFF TGTGCCAGCAGCTTAGTAGCGGGGTCCGCCAATGAGCAGTTCTTC
- TRBJ1-2 TRBD1 TRBV10-3 CAISGQGSNYGYTF TGTGCCATCAGTGGACAGGGCTCTAACTATGGCTACACCTTC
- TRBJ2-7 - TRBV5-1 CASSSGTPTYEQYF TGCGCCAGCAGCTCCGGGACACCGACCTACGAGCAGTACTTC
- TRBJ1-1 - TRBV9 CASSVGLLMNTEAFF TGTGCCAGCAGCGTAGGTTTATTAATGAACACTGAAGCTTTCTTT
- TRBJ1-2 - TRBV5-1 CASSSGQNYGYTF TGCGCCAGCAGCTCCGGACAGAACTATGGCTACACCTTC
- TRBJ2-1 - TRBV19 CASSLQRTDGEQFF TGTGCCAGTAGTCTCCAACGGACAGATGGTGAGCAGTTCTTC
- TRBJ1-1 TRBD1 TRBV2 CASGHRDREFSNTEAFF TGTGCCAGCGGCCACCGGGACAGGGAGTTTTCAAACACTGAAGCTTTCTTT
- TRBJ1-1 - TRBV30 CAWRTGSGTEAFF TGTGCCTGGAGGACAGGTTCAGGGACTGAAGCTTTCTTT
once TRBJ2-3 TRBD2 TRBV29-1 CSVQGTSGGRDTQYF TGCAGCGTCCAAGGGACTAGCGGGGGGCGAGATACGCAGTATTTT
- TRBJ1-4 TRBD1 TRBV6-5 CASSGSGTGNEKLFF TGTGCCAGCAGTGGCTCCGGGACAGGGAACGAAAAACTGTTTTTT
- TRBJ1-4 TRBD1 TRBV7-8 CASGPLTGASTNEKLFF TGTGCCAGCGGCCCTTTGACAGGGGCCTCAACTAATGAAAAACTGTTTTTT
few TRBJ1-1 TRBD1 TRBV4-1 CASSQDRGLGEAFF TGCGCCAGCAGCCAGGACAGGGGGCTGGGTGAAGCTTTCTTT
- TRBJ1-2 - TRBV28 CASSLPGGGTRINYGYTF TGTGCCAGCAGTTTACCCGGGGGGGGGACGAGGATTAACTATGGCTACACCTTC
- TRBJ1-6 TRBD1 TRBV7-6 CASSLVGTGQSSYNSPLHF TGTGCCAGCAGCTTAGTCGGGACAGGGCAAAGCTCCTATAATTCACCCCTCCACTTT
once TRBJ2-3 TRBD2 TRBV4-1 CASSQVAGGGDTQYF TGCGCCAGCAGCCAAGTAGCGGGGGGGGGAGATACGCAGTATTTT
- TRBJ2-1 - TRBV5-5 CASSLRGSGNNEQFF TGTGCCAGCAGCTTAAGGGGTTCTGGTAATAATGAGCAGTTCTTC
few TRBJ2-7 - TRBV5-1 CASSLESSYEQYF TGCGCCAGCAGCTTAGAGAGTTCCTACGAGCAGTACTTC
- TRBJ2-1 - TRBV19 CASSFQYNEQFF TGTGCCAGTAGCTTTCAGTACAATGAGCAGTTCTTC
few TRBJ2-5 - TRBV2 CASSERVGGETQYF TGTGCCAGCAGTGAGCGGGTGGGCGGGGAGACCCAGTACTTC
few TRBJ2-3 TRBD2 TRBV6-6 CASMTLAGGPTDTQYF TGTGCCAGCATGACGTTGGCGGGGGGACCCACAGATACGCAGTATTTT
few TRBJ1-4 TRBD1 TRBV7-9 CASSLGDRDNEKLFF TGTGCCAGCAGCTTAGGGGACAGGGATAATGAAAAACTGTTTTTT
once TRBJ1-2 - TRBV27 CASSYDRNYGYTF TGTGCCAGCAGCTATGACAGAAACTATGGCTACACCTTC
- TRBJ1-1 - TRBV6-1 CASSGGTKGGGFSTEAFF TGTGCCAGCAGTGGCGGGACGAAGGGGGGGGGTTTTAGCACTGAAGCTTTCTTT
- TRBJ2-3 - TRBV15 CATSRVLAATDTQYF TGTGCCACCAGCAGAGTTCTAGCTGCCACAGATACGCAGTATTTT
- TRBJ2-7 - TRBV7-2 CASSLSHLTRHEQYF TGTGCCAGCAGCCTTAGCCACCTGACCCGGCACGAGCAGTACTTC
- TRBJ2-1 TRBD2 TRBV5-4 CASSLGGGAGNEQFF TGTGCCAGCAGCTTGGGCGGGGGGGCTGGCAATGAGCAGTTCTTC